This T cell receptor (beta chain) comes out of a study of T cells after yellow fever vaccination. TCRdb reanalysed the 5' RACE reads using MiXCR and keeps one entry per CDR3 protein. Of around 500,000 distinct CDR3 sequences listed, 21% were seen once; the top ten hold around 16%. This clonotype was seen a handful of times. V shed 5 bases and J 10 bases; nucleotides not matched to a gene: 9. The V gene's germline CDR1 is SEHNR and CDR2 FQNEAQ (reference sequence). This CDR3 spans 16 amino acids. The sequence came from a man between 18 and 35 years old who received the YFV17D yellow fever vaccine. This chain uses TRBV7-9 with TRBJ2-1, with TRBD2 matching over 15 bases. The sample here was PBMCs, taken 21 days after the first yellow fever vaccination. CDR3 residues: CASSGTPGLAGGEQFF. The CDR3 coding sequence is TGTGCCAGCAGCGGGACGCCGGGACTAGCGGGGGGAGAGCAGTTCTTC.